The clone carrying this T cell receptor beta chain was seen repeatedly, ten times or more. The CDR3 length is 14 residues. V gave up 4 bases and J gave up 3 bases, with 13 bases separating them. CDR1 and CDR2 from the germline V gene are SGHDT and YYEEEE. The sample comes from a study of T-cell reconstitution after alpha-beta-depleted transplantation in children. Preparation of the TCRbeta library used unique molecular identifiers. One entry per CDR3 protein results from TCRdb running MiXCR on the PCR reads. The sample holds 350,000 to 400,000 distinct CDR3 sequences; approximately 12% are singletons and the top ten take about 4%.

Sequences were derived from PBMCs, sampled from the stem cell graft. The source of this sequence is a human donor who donated a stem cell graft to a child with Fanconi anemia. This chain connects TRBV5-6 to TRBJ2-5; unclear D gene. The CDR3 nucleotides are TGTGCCAGCAGCCCTTGGGGAATTAAAGAGACCCAGTACTTC. Translated, it gives CASSPWGIKETQYF.